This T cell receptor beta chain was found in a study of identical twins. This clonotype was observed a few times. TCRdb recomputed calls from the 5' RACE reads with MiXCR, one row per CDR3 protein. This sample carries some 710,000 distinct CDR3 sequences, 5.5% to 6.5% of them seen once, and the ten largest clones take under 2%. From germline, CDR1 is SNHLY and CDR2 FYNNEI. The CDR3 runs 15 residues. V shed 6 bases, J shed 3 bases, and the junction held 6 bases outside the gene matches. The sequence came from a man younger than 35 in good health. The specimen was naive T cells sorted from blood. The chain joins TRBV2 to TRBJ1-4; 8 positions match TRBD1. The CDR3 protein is CASRGARGPNEKLFF. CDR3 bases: TGTGCCAGCAGGGGGGCCAGGGGGCCTAATGAAAAACTGTTTTTT.